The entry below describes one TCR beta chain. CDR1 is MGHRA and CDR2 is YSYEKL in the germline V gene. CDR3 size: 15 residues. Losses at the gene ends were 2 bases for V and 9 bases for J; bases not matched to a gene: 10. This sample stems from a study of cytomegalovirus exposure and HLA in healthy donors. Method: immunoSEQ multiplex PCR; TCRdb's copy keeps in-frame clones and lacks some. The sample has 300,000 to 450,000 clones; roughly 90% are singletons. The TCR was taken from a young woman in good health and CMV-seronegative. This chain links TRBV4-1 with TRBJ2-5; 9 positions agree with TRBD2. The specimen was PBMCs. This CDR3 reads CASSQSSGMLRAQYF. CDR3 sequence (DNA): TGCGCCAGCAGCCAATCTAGCGGGATGCTGCGGGCCCAGTACTTC.